Following are 13 T cell receptor beta chains from one sample sequenced in a study of T cell repertoires and HLA-DP antigens. Measured with immunoSEQ multiplex PCR; TCRdb has only the in-frame clones, and not every one. The sample has some 89,000 clones; 86% are singletons. The antigens of these receptors remain unknown. Sequenced material: CD4+ T cells from PBMCs. The receptor source for this set is a man in his fifties or sixties in good health and CMV-seronegative.

This chain links TRBV28 with TRBJ1-1; 12 bases align to TRBD1. This CDR3 contains 15 residues. Trimming at V came to 10 bases and at J to 1 base, leaving 7 bases not matched to a gene. From germline, CDR1 is MDHEN and CDR2 SYDVKM. The CDR3 DNA sequence: TGTGCCACCGGGACAGGGGGCTCGAGGAACACTGAAGCTTTCTTT. Translating it yields CATGTGGSRNTEAFF. Full variable domain (outside the CDR3, taken from reference TRBV28 and TRBJ1-1): DVKVTQSSRYLVKRTGEKVFLECVQDMDHENMFWYRQDPGLGLRLIYFSYDVKMKEKGDIPEGYSVSREKKERFSLILESASTNQTSMYLCATGTGGSRNTEAFFGQGTRLTVV.

The CDR3 coding sequence is TGTGCCTGGAGGACAGGAACCTACTATGGCTACACCTTC. Its translation is CAWRTGTYYGYTF. The chain uses TRBV30 and TRBJ1-2; D is perhaps TRBD1 (6 bases). The CDR3 totals 13 residues. The germline V gene encodes CDR1 GTSNPN and CDR2 SVGIG (reference sequence). The V and J ends lost 3 bases and 3 bases respectively, with 11 bases between them.

The V and J genes are TRBV12-5 and TRBJ1-3, with D unresolved. V was cut by 5 bases and J by 0 bases, with 8 bases left in between. Germline V gene lookup returns CDR1 LGHNT and CDR2 FRNRAP. The CDR3 is 14 residues long. This CDR3 reads CASGPLSSGNTIYF. CDR3 DNA: TGTGCTAGTGGTCCCCTGAGCTCTGGAAACACCATATATTTT.

This chain uses TRBV5-1 with TRBJ1-2; D call uncertain. The V and J ends lost 9 bases and 0 bases respectively, with 12 bases between them. Germline V CDR1 and CDR2: SGHRS, YFSETQ. The CDR3 is 13 residues long. The DNA for the CDR3 is TGCGCCACCTCGGCTGATCCTAACTATGGCTACACCTTC. Its translation is CATSADPNYGYTF.

This CDR3 is CASSAGGEQYF. CDR3 coding DNA: TGTGCCAGCAGCGCGGGCGGAGAGCAGTACTTC. The chain joins TRBV9 to TRBJ2-7; D is unresolved. The CDR3 extends over 11 amino acids. Germline V gene sequence: CDR1 SGDLS, CDR2 YYNGEE. V dropped 3 bases and J dropped 7 bases, with 8 bases sitting between them.

The chain links TRBV29-1 to TRBJ1-5; 9 bases map to TRBD1. Germline V gene lookup returns CDR1 SQVTM and CDR2 ANQGSEA. The ends lost 6 bases at V and 1 base at J; junction bases unmatched: 1. This CDR3 is 13 amino acids long. DNA for the CDR3: TGCAGCGTGGGACAGGGCAGCAATCAGCCCCAGCATTTT. Translating gives CSVGQGSNQPQHF.

The chain combines TRBV29-1 with TRBJ1-2, with 8 bases aligning to TRBD1. The V and J ends lost 7 bases and 0 bases, in that order; junction bases with no gene match: 4. Germline V gene lookup returns CDR1 SQVTM and CDR2 ANQGSEA. This CDR3 is 13 amino acids long. In DNA, the CDR3 is TGCAGCGCTGGACAGGGAGCTAACTATGGCTACACCTTC. Protein product: CSAGQGANYGYTF.

The genes are TRBV10-3 and TRBJ2-5; perhaps D is TRBD1 or TRBD2 (5 bases each). The V gene's germline CDR1 is ENHRY and CDR2 SYGVKD. V was clipped by 1 base and J by 1 base, with 13 bases between them. The CDR3 runs to 16 residues. The CDR3 region has the DNA TGTGCCATCAGTGAGTTGACCTCGAGGGGCCAAGAGACCCAGTACTTC. Protein sequence: CAISELTSRGQETQYF.

The rearrangement uses TRBV18 and TRBJ1-1, with a possible D match to TRBD1 (5 bases). The CDR3 loop spans 14 amino acids. Trimming left V 7 bases short and J 1 base short, with 13 bases between. Germline V CDR1 and CDR2: KGHSH, LQKENI. CDR3 in amino acids: CASLPGRANTEAFF. DNA for the CDR3: TGTGCCAGCTTACCGGGACGGGCGAACACTGAAGCTTTCTTT.

The gene calls are TRBV9 and TRBJ1-2, with TRBD1 identical over 7 bases. The V segment lost 7 bases and the J segment 9 bases; nucleotides outside the gene matches: 15. The CDR3 runs to 14 residues. Germline loops: CDR1 SGDLS, CDR2 YYNGEE. The CDR3 DNA reads as TGTGCCAGCCAGGGGGGACAGACGTATGAGAGCTACACCTTC. As protein: CASQGGQTYESYTF.

The chain links TRBV9 to TRBJ1-3; 8 nucleotides align to TRBD1. Germline trimming cut 3 bases from V and 3 bases from J; bases unmatched to any gene: 5. The CDR3 is 15 residues long. From germline, CDR1 is SGDLS and CDR2 YYNGEE. CDR3 sequence: CASSADRGRGNTIYF. CDR3 in DNA: TGTGCCAGCAGCGCTGACAGGGGACGTGGAAACACCATATATTTT.

The rearrangement joins TRBV9 to TRBJ1-2; D ambiguous. This CDR3 comprises 14 residues. Trimming took 2 bases from V and 4 from J, leaving 12 bases between them. Germline CDR1 SGDLS, CDR2 YYNGEE. CDR3 sequence: CASSVTAKGYGYTF. The DNA for the CDR3 is TGTGCCAGCAGCGTTACCGCTAAGGGCTATGGCTACACCTTC. Using reference TRBV9 and TRBJ1-2 for the parts outside the CDR3, the full variable domain is DSGVTQTPKHLITATGQRVTLRCSPRSGDLSVYWYQQSLDQGLQFLIQYYNGEERAKGNILERFSAQQFPDLHSELNLSSLELGDSALYFCASSVTAKGYGYTFGSGTRLTVV.

The chain employs TRBV7-2 and TRBJ2-5; D gene uncertain. V was cut by 1 base and J by 0 bases, with 9 bases left in between. The CDR3 loop spans 15 amino acids. CDR1 SGHTA and CDR2 FQGNSA come from the germline V gene. CDR3 sequence (DNA): TGTGCCAGCAGCTTAGTAGCCAGCTACCAAGAGACCCAGTACTTC. This codes for CASSLVASYQETQYF.